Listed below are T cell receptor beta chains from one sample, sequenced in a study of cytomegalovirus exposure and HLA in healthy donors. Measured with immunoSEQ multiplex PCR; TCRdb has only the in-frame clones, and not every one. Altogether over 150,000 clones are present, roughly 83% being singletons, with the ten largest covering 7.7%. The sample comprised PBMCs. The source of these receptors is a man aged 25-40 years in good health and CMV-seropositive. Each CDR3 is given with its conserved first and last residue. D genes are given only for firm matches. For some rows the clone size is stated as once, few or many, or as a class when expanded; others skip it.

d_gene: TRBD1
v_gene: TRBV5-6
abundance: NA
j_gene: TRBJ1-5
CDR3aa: CASSLATPDRGSNQPQHF
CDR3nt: TGTGCCAGCAGCTTGGCTACCCCGGACAGGGGGAGCAATCAGCCCCAGCATTTT

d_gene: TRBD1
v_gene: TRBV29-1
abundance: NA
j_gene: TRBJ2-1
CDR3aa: CSVTDRGTYNEQFF
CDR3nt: TGCAGCGTCACGGACAGGGGAACCTACAATGAGCAGTTCTTC

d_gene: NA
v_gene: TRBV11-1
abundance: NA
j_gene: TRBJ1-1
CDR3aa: CASSLYGGNTEAFF
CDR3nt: TGTGCCAGCAGCTTGTACGGCGGGAACACTGAAGCTTTCTTT

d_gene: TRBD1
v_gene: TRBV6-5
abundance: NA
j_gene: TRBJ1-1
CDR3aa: CASSSQGARTEAFF
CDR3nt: TGTGCCAGCAGTTCCCAGGGGGCGCGTACTGAAGCTTTCTTT

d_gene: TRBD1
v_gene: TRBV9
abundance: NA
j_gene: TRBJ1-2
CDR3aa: CASSAETGDGYTF
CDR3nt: TGTGCCAGCAGCGCGGAAACAGGGGATGGCTACACCTTC

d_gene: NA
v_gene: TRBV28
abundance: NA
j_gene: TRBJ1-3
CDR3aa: CASSFSGWRGNTIYF
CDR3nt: TGTGCCAGCAGTTTTTCGGGGTGGCGTGGAAACACCATATATTTT

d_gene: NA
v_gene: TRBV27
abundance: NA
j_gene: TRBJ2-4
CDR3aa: CASSWGDLAKNIQYF
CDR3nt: TGTGCCAGCAGTTGGGGCGACCTAGCCAAAAACATTCAGTACTTC

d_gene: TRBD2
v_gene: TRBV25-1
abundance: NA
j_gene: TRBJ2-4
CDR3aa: CASSDYTSGSDIQYF
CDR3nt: TGTGCCAGCAGTGATTATACTAGCGGGAGTGACATTCAGTACTTC

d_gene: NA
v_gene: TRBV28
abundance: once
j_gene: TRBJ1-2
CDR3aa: CASTAGPQGYGYTF
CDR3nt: TGTGCCAGCACGGCCGGGCCCCAGGGCTATGGCTACACCTTC

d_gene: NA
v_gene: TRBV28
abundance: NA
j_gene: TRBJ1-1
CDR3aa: CASSLSSGLRTEAFF
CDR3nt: TGTGCCAGCAGTTTATCTTCAGGATTGCGCACTGAAGCTTTCTTT

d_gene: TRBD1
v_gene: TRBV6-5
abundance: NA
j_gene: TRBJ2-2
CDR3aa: CASMRGRTGELFF
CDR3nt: TGTGCCAGCATGAGGGGGCGCACCGGGGAGCTGTTTTTT

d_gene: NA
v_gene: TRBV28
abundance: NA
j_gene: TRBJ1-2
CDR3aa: CATSLGDYGYTF
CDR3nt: TGTGCCACCTCTCTTGGAGACTATGGCTACACCTTC

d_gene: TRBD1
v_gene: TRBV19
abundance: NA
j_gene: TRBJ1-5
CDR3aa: CASRVQGAQGQPQHF
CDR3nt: TGTGCCAGTAGGGTGCAGGGGGCGCAGGGTCAGCCCCAGCATTTT

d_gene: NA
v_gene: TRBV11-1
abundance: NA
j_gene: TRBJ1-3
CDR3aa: CASSAEVAGNTIYF
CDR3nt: TGTGCCAGCAGCGCTGAGGTAGCCGGAAACACCATATATTTT

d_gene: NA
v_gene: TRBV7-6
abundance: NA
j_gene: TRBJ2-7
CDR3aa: CASSLQGHPNEQYF
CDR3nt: TGTGCCAGCAGCTTACAGGGACACCCAAACGAGCAGTACTTC

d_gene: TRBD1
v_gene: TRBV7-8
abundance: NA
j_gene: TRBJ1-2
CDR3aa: CASSATGVGGYTF
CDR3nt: TGTGCCAGCAGCGCAACAGGGGTTGGAGGCTACACCTTC

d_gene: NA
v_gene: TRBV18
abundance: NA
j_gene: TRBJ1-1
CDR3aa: CASSPFELGRGHTEAFF
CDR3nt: TGTGCCAGCTCACCCTTCGAGTTGGGCAGGGGTCACACTGAAGCTTTCTTT

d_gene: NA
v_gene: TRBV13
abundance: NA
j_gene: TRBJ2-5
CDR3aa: CASSFQAQETQYF
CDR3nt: TGTGCCAGCAGCTTCCAAGCGCAAGAGACCCAGTACTTC

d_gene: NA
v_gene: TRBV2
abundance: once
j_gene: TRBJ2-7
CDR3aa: CASRDHRDEQYF
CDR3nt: TGTGCCAGCAGAGACCACAGGGACGAGCAGTACTTC

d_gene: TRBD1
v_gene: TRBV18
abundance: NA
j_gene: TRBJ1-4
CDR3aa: CAGRGGANEKLFF
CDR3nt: TGTGCCGGACGAGGGGGCGCGAATGAAAAACTGTTTTTT

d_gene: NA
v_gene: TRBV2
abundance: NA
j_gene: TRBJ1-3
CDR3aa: CASSPSTYSGNTIYF
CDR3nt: TGTGCCAGCTCTCCGTCTACCTACTCTGGAAACACCATATATTTT

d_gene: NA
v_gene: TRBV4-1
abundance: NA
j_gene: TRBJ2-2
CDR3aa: CASSQEVAANTGELFF
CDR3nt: TGCGCCAGCAGCCAAGAGGTGGCGGCGAACACCGGGGAGCTGTTTTTT

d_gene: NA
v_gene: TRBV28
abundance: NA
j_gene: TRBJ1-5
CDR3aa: CASSPGGGYQPQHF
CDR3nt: TGTGCCAGCAGTCCTGGAGGCGGGTATCAGCCCCAGCATTTT

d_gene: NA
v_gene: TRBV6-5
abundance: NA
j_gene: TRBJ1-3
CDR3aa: CASSTAGVGGNTIYF
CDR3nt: TGTGCCAGCAGTACCGCGGGGGTGGGAGGAAACACCATATATTTT

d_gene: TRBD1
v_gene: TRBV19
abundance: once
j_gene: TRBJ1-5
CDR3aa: CASSWAGGSKGSNQPQHF
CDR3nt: TGTGCCAGTAGTTGGGCAGGGGGATCGAAGGGTAGCAATCAGCCCCAGCATTTT

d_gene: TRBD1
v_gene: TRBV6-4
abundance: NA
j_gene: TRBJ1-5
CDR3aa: CASSDSGTGLLNQPQHF
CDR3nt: TGTGCCAGCAGTGACAGCGGGACAGGGTTGCTGAATCAGCCCCAGCATTTT

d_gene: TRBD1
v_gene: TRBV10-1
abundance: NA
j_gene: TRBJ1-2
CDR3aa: CASPPGTGSNYGYTF
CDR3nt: TGCGCCAGCCCCCCCGGGACAGGGTCTAACTATGGCTACACCTTC

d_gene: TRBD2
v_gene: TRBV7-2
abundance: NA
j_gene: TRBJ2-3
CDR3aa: CASATRAGGPTDTQYF
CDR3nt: TGTGCCAGTGCGACCCGGGCGGGAGGGCCCACAGATACGCAGTATTTT

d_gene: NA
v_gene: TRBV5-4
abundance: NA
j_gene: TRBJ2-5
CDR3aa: CASSAGLRGQETQYF
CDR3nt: TGTGCCAGCAGCGCTGGTTTGAGGGGGCAAGAGACCCAGTACTTC

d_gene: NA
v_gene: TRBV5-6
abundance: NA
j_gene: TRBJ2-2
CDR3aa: CASSLAGGPGELFF
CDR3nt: TGTGCCAGCAGCTTGGCGGGGGGCCCCGGGGAGCTGTTTTTT

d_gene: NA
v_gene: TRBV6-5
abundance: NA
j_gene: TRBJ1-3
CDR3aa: CASSYSGISSGNTIYF
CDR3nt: TGTGCCAGCAGTTACTCCGGGATTAGCTCTGGAAACACCATATATTTT

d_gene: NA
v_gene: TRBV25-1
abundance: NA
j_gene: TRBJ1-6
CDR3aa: CASSEYNGWNSPLHF
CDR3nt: TGTGCCAGCAGTGAATACAATGGCTGGAATTCACCCCTCCACTTT

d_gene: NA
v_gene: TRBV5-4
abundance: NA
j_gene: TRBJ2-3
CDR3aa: CASSPRDTFTDTQYF
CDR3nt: TGTGCCAGCAGCCCAAGGGACACCTTTACAGATACGCAGTATTTT

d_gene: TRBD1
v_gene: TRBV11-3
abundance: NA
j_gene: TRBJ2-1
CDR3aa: CASSLYRGEQFF
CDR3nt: TGTGCCAGCAGCCTGTACAGGGGTGAGCAGTTCTTC

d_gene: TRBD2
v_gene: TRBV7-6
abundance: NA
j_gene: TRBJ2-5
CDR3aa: CASSILAGRETQYF
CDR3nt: TGTGCCAGCAGCATATTAGCGGGACGGGAGACCCAGTACTTC

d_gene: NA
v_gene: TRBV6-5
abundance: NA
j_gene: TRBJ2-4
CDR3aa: CASSLGMSVAKNIQYF
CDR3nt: TGTGCCAGCAGTTTGGGCATGTCGGTAGCCAAAAACATTCAGTACTTC

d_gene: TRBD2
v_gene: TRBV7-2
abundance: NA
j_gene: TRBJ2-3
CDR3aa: CASSGPGGQADTQYF
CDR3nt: TGTGCCAGCAGCGGACCGGGGGGGCAAGCAGATACGCAGTATTTT

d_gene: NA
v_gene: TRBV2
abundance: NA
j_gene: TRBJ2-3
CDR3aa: CASSEAPLAADTQYF
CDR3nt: TGTGCCAGCAGTGAAGCCCCATTAGCGGCAGATACGCAGTATTTT

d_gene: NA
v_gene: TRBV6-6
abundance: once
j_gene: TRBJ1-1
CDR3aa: CASGHLNTEAFF
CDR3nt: TGTGCCAGCGGGCATCTGAACACTGAAGCTTTCTTT